A single sample gave rise to the 12 T cell receptor beta chains below, sequenced in a study of human T cells and chemical hapten exposure. Time point described: pre-sensitization, week 0. The treatment here: therapeutic diphenylcyclopropenone sensitization with weekly scalp DPC. TCRdb reanalysed the RACE reads using MiXCR and keeps one entry per CDR3 protein. The sample contains about 39,000 distinct CDR3 sequences, approximately 13% of which appear only once. Sequenced material: whole blood, taken in connection with sensitization to the hapten diphenylcyclopropenone (DPC). The origin of the receptors is a woman in her thirties with alopecia areata. Some clones in this sample may be carry-over from other donors' samples.

This clonotype was picked up a small number of times. This chain joins TRBV5-6 and TRBJ2-7, with a weak D call TRBD1 (6 bases). The CDR3 consists of 13 residues. Germline CDR1 SGHDT, CDR2 YYEEEE. The V end lost 5 bases, the J end lost 0 bases, and 9 bases lay between the germline ends. CDR3 bases: TGTGCCAGCAGTTGGGACACCTCCTACGAGCAGTACTTC. This gives the protein CASSWDTSYEQYF.

This clonotype was detected a few times. This chain joins TRBV12-3 or TRBV12-4 and TRBJ2-5; 7 positions match TRBD1. V shed 6 bases, J shed 5 bases, and the junction held 21 bases outside the gene matches. The CDR3 sequence is 18 residues long. The CDR3 DNA reads as TGTGCCAGCAGAAACACAGGGTTCAGGGGGTATAGTTTGGAGACCCAGTACTTC. Translated, it gives CASRNTGFRGYSLETQYF.

This clonotype was picked up many times. This chain connects TRBV20-1 to TRBJ2-5, with unresolved D. V lost 0 bases and J lost 8, with 16 bases in between. CDR1 DFQATT and CDR2 SNEGSKA come from the germline V gene (reference sequence). The CDR3 is 14 residues long. The DNA of the CDR3 is TGCAGTGCTAGAGAAGGTGGTCAGTTGGTTACCCAGTACTTC. The encoded protein is CSAREGGQLVTQYF.

Remarks on this clonotype: A much more abundant neighbour one base away suggests this may be a read error. The chain joins TRBV4-3 to TRBJ2-2; either TRBD1 or TRBD2 may fit D (6 bases each). The CDR3 is 16 amino acids. The germline CDR1 and CDR2 sequences are LGHNA and YSLEER. Trimming left V 1 base short and J 6 bases short, with 15 bases between. The CDR3 loop reads CASSQAFWGAAGELFF. The CDR3 DNA sequence: TGCGCCAGCAGCCAAGCCTTTTGGGGGGCGGCCGGGGAGCTGTTTTTT.

Many counts were recorded for this clonotype. J is TRBJ2-2 and V is TRBV5-1, with a possible D match to TRBD1 (6 bases). V was cut by 3 bases and J by 0 bases, with 12 bases left in between. CDR1 is SGHRS, CDR2 YFSETQ, per germline. This CDR3 region has 16 residues. This CDR3 reads CASSSLGGTNTGELFF. The DNA of the CDR3 is TGCGCCAGCAGCTCCTTAGGGGGTACGAACACCGGGGAGCTGTTTTTT.

This clonotype was counted only a few times. This chain uses TRBV7-2 with TRBJ2-3; D might be TRBD1 or TRBD2, each matching 5 bases. The CDR3 contains 15 residues. Trimming cost V 5 bases and J 3 bases, with 15 bases left between them. Germline-derived CDR1 and CDR2 are SGHTA and FQGNSA. CDR3 protein: CASSQERWGTDTQYF. The CDR3 bases are TGTGCCAGCAGCCAGGAGCGGTGGGGGACAGATACGCAGTATTTT. Drawing the rest from reference TRBV7-2 and TRBJ2-3, the complete variable domain is GAGVSQSPSNKVTEKGKDVELRCDPISGHTALYWYRQSLGQGLEFLIYFQGNSAPDKSGLPSDRFSAERTGGSVSTLTIQRTQQEDSAVYLCASSQERWGTDTQYFGPGTRLTVL.

This clonotype showed up just a few times. The rearrangement uses TRBV7-6 and TRBJ2-1; 15 nucleotides line up with TRBD2. J lost 7 bases, V lost 5 bases, and 6 bases had no gene match. The CDR3 covers 16 residues. The germline gives CDR1 SGHVS, CDR2 FNYEAQ. The DNA of the CDR3 is TGTGCCAGCAGCCCGAGTGGACTAGCGGGAGGGAATGAGCAGTTCTTC. Protein: CASSPSGLAGGNEQFF.

Remarks on this clonotype: An end of the junction does not agree with germline; a read error may underlie this. This sequence joins TRBV20-1 and TRBJ1-2, with D possibly TRBD1 on 5 matching bases. This CDR3 is built from 13 residues. The germline V gene has CDR1 DFQATT and CDR2 SNEGSKA (reference sequence). The CDR3: CSARDAANYSYTF. For the CDR3, the DNA is TGCAGTGCCCGGGACGCCGCTAACTATAGCTACACCTTC.

In this sample, this clonotype turned up a few times. The chain combines TRBV7-2 with TRBJ2-5, with D possibly TRBD2 on 6 matching bases. The CDR3 is 15 residues long. CDR1 and CDR2 from the germline V gene are SGHTA and FQGNSA. The V gene lost 1 base and the J gene lost 5 bases, with 14 bases spanning the gap. The CDR3 DNA is TGTGCCAGCAGCTTAGGAGGCGGGACCTGGGAGACCCAGTACTTC. Protein: CASSLGGGTWETQYF.

This clonotype was seen many times. The V and J genes are TRBV12-3 or TRBV12-4 and TRBJ2-3, with 7 bases matching TRBD1. J lost 7 bases, V lost 2 bases, and 9 bases had no gene match. CDR3 length equals 15 residues. In DNA form, the CDR3 reads TGTGCCAGCAGTTTAAAGGGACAGATTGTTAATACGCAGTATTTT. Its protein product is CASSLKGQIVNTQYF.

This clonotype was seen repeatedly, ten times or more. V usage is TRBV7-8 and J usage is TRBJ2-5; perhaps TRBD2 as D (5 bases). V lost 1 base, J lost 5 bases, and 14 bases lay in between. The CDR3 covers 15 residues. Germline CDR1 SGHVS, CDR2 FQNEAQ. The CDR3 reads CASSLDGVGEETQYF. The CDR3 DNA follows: TGTGCCAGCAGCTTAGACGGGGTAGGAGAGGAGACCCAGTACTTC.

V and J are TRBV7-9 and TRBJ1-4; no definite D call. CDR1 SEHNR and CDR2 FQNEAQ come from the germline V gene (reference sequence). The CDR3 consists of 13 residues. Trimming stripped 4 bases from V and 7 bases from J, with 10 bases between. CDR3 DNA sequence: TGTGCCAGCAGCTCCCAGAATATTGAAAAACTGTTTTTT. Encoded protein: CASSSQNIEKLFF.